These T cell receptor beta chains were read from a single sample in a study of T cell responses to AZD1222 COVID-19 vaccine. Some clones are missing from TCRdb's copy, which holds only in-frame ones; the method was immunoSEQ multiplex PCR. The table has around 99,000 clones, 89% seen once. Specimen: peripheral blood, collected on day 0 of AZD1222 vaccination. These receptors originate from an adult in good health. Both conserved end residues are part of each CDR3.

V gene	J gene	CDR3 protein
TRBV28	TRBJ2-6	CASSGQANSGANVLTF
TRBV5-6	TRBJ1-4	CASNQGSSNEKLFF
TRBV18	TRBJ1-2	CASSPEVGGFGYTF
TRBV3-1/TRBV3-2	TRBJ1-6	CASSHAPGTGTVNSPLHF
TRBV6-1	TRBJ2-1	CASRPGLAGGSEQFF
TRBV5-1	TRBJ2-2	CASSLGGRTGELFF
TRBV7-2	TRBJ2-3	CASSFREPDTQYF
TRBV6-2/TRBV6-3	TRBJ1-5	CASSYISVGQSNQPQHF
TRBV5-6	TRBJ2-3	CASSWGAGGWTDTQYF
TRBV6-5	TRBJ1-2	CASRPLGPGYTF
TRBV28	TRBJ2-3	CASSLGQGYRADTQYF
TRBV11-2	TRBJ1-2	CASSLTPPMTGDDYGYTF
TRBV23-1	TRBJ1-1	CASSHPGTANTEAFF
TRBV4-1	TRBJ2-2	CASSGLAGVETGELFF
TRBV21-1	TRBJ2-3	CASSKGGGTDTQYF
TRBV28	TRBJ2-7	CASSYFVGPFYEQYF
TRBV24-1	TRBJ2-2	CATRGDDGELFF
TRBV11-2	TRBJ1-3	CASNPRAQSSGNTIYF
TRBV11-2	TRBJ2-1	CASSPGLAGPNEQFF
TRBV7-3	TRBJ2-2	CASRRTGTSGGNTGELFF
TRBV7-8	TRBJ2-7	CASSVAGTGGLRWVYEQYF
TRBV28	TRBJ1-5	CASSSGQGSQPQHF
TRBV5-1	TRBJ1-3	CASKATLGGNTIYF
TRBV11-2	TRBJ2-2	CASSLGLNTGELFF
TRBV14	TRBJ2-3	CASTGLAADTQYF
TRBV7-2	TRBJ1-1	CASSLPQGNTEAFF
TRBV11-1	TRBJ2-1	CASSNYDRSSYNEQFF
TRBV5-3	TRBJ2-5	CARSLGWREGRRETQYF
TRBV6-2/TRBV6-3	TRBJ2-7	CASSPGMEIYEQYF
TRBV7-3	TRBJ1-5	CASSIQGDQPQHF
TRBV7-2	TRBJ1-5	CASSFSSEPQHF
TRBV7-3	TRBJ1-2	CASSRAGDRDGYTF
TRBV11-3	TRBJ2-2	CASSFTNSVAGELFF
TRBV6-5	TRBJ2-7	CASRDRVWYEQYF
TRBV11-3	TRBJ2-4	CASSLGGDIQYF
TRBV12-3/TRBV12-4	TRBJ1-2	CASSLGTGYGYTF
TRBV28	TRBJ2-1	CASSSLYNEQFF
TRBV4-1	TRBJ2-4	CASSHPGRGNIQYF
TRBV18	TRBJ2-7	CASSPGTRELYEQYF
TRBV28	TRBJ2-6	CASSLDRISGANVLTF
TRBV27	TRBJ1-5	CASREAGGNQPQHF
TRBV19	TRBJ1-2	CASKTGTGSLYGYTF
TRBV7-9	TRBJ1-1	CASSLGGSRTNTEAFF
TRBV6-2/TRBV6-3	TRBJ2-2	CASSLAGPRNTGELFF
TRBV5-4	TRBJ2-2	CASSSLAAINTGELFF
TRBV5-1	TRBJ2-7	CASSTEPGTNYEQYF
TRBV14	TRBJ2-2	CASSQRLTNTGELFF
TRBV15	TRBJ2-2	CATSRGTSGRGGELFF